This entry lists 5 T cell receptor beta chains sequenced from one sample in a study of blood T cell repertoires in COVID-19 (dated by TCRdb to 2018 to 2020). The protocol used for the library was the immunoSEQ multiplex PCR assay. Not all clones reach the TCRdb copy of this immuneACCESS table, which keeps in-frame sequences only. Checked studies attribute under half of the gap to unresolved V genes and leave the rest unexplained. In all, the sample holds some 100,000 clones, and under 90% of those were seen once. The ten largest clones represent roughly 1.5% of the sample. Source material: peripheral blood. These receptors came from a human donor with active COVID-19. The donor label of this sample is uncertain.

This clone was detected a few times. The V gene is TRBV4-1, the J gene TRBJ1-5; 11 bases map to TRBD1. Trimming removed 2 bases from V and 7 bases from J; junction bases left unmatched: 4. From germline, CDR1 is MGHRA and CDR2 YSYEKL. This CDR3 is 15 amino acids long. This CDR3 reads CASSQPGQGGQPQHF. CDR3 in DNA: TGCGCCAGCAGCCAACCGGGACAGGGGGGCCAGCCCCAGCATTTT.

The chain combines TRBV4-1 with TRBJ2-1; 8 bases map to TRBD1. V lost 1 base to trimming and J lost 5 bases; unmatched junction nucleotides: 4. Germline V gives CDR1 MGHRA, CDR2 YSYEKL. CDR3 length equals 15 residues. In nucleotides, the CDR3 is TGCGCCAGCAGCCAAGGGCAGGGGGCTGACAATGAGCAGTTCTTC. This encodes CASSQGQGADNEQFF.

CDR3 nucleotide sequence: TGTGCCACGTCTGGGGCCAACGTCCTGACTTTC. This sequence encodes CATSGANVLTF. V and J are TRBV7-8 and TRBJ2-6, with unresolved D. V dropped 10 bases and J dropped 1 base, with 2 bases sitting between them. The CDR3 spans 11 residues. In germline, CDR1 is SGHVS, CDR2 FQNEAQ.

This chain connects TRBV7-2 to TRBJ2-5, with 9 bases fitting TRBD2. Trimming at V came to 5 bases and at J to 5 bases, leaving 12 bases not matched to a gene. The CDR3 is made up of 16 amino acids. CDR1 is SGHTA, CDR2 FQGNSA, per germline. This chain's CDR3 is CASSAPGLASRETQYF. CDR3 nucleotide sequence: TGTGCCAGCAGCGCACCGGGACTAGCCTCCAGGGAGACCCAGTACTTC.

CDR3 sequence reads: CASSFQDLAGVGEQFF. The CDR3 DNA reads as TGTGCCAGCAGCTTCCAGGACCTAGCTGGAGTGGGTGAGCAGTTCTTC. The gene calls are TRBV7-2 and TRBJ2-1, with D possibly being TRBD2 (5 bases). V lost 3 bases, J lost 9 bases, and 21 bases lay in between. The germline V gene has CDR1 SGHTA and CDR2 FQGNSA. CDR3 length: 16 amino acids.